The 29 T cell receptor beta chains below all came from one sample that was sequenced in a study of blood T cells in healthy people across ages (dated by TCRdb to 2014 to 2015). Preparation of the library involved 5' RACE. Sequencer: Illumina HiSeq 2500. The second PCR ran for roughly 7 to 12 cycles and used a J-beta primer mix along with a sample-barcoded 5' primer. TCRdb handled the public reads itself, with Q25 trimming in fastp and clone calling in MiXCR, and kept productive beta chains. Each entry merges the rows of one CDR3 protein and shows their most common DNA and genes. The sample table lists approximately 800,000 distinct CDR3 sequences, 55% to 65% of them with a count of one. The leading ten clones occupy about a quarter of the sample. Sequencing input: blood. The source is a man aged 25-45 years in good health.

The chain has TRBV5-1 and TRBJ2-1; the D gene could be TRBD1 or TRBD2 (7 bases each). This CDR3 has 15 amino acids. V lost 1 base to trimming and J lost 8 bases, with 16 bases between them. Germline V gives CDR1 SGHRS, CDR2 YFSETQ. In DNA form, the CDR3 reads TGCGCCAGCAGCTTGTGGGAGGGGGCGTTTGATGAGCAGTTCTTC. This encodes CASSLWEGAFDEQFF. The whole variable domain, remainder taken from reference TRBV5-1 and TRBJ2-1, is KAGVTQTPRYLIKTRGQQVTLSCSPISGHRSVSWYQQTPGQGLQFLFEYFSETQRNKGNFPGRFSGRQFSNSRSEMNVSTLELGDSALYLCASSLWEGAFDEQFFGPGTRLTVL.

The chain carries TRBV29-1 and TRBJ2-6; D unresolved. Germline-derived CDR1 and CDR2 are SQVTM and ANQGSEA. Trimming removed 7 bases from V and 2 bases from J, with 6 bases in between. The CDR3 extends over 12 amino acids. CDR3 loop: CSGLTGANVLTF. The DNA of the CDR3 is TGCAGCGGTCTCACTGGGGCCAACGTCCTGACTTTC.

This chain joins TRBV5-1 and TRBJ2-5, with D unresolved. V lost 5 bases and J lost 2, with 7 bases in between. CDR3 length: 12 residues. Germline CDR1 and CDR2: SGHRS and YFSETQ. CDR3 bases: TGCGCCAGCAGGGCACGGCAAGAGACCCAGTACTTC. It translates to CASRARQETQYF.

Only a few counts were recorded for this clonotype. V gene TRBV10-3 combines with J gene TRBJ2-5; 8 nucleotides agree with TRBD1. The CDR3 is 14 residues long. The germline V gene has CDR1 ENHRY and CDR2 SYGVKD. Losses at the gene ends were 6 bases for V and 5 bases for J; bases not matched to a gene: 8. CDR3 in amino acids: CAISPPDREETQYF. The CDR3 region has the DNA TGTGCCATCAGCCCACCGGACAGGGAGGAGACCCAGTACTTC.

The V and J genes are TRBV12-3 or TRBV12-4 and TRBJ1-1, with D perhaps matching TRBD1 (6 bases). This CDR3 has 14 amino acids. V dropped 5 bases and J dropped 1 base, with 11 bases sitting between them. DNA for the CDR3: TGTGCCAGCAGTCGCGACAGGACGAACACTGAAGCTTTCTTT. Protein product: CASSRDRTNTEAFF.

The chain is built from TRBV20-1 and TRBJ1-2; D is possibly TRBD1 (6 bases). Trimming left V 0 bases short and J 3 bases short, with 14 bases between. The germline gives CDR1 DFQATT, CDR2 SNEGSKA (reference sequence). CDR3 size: 15 residues. The CDR3 spells CSAREPGVLYYGYTF. CDR3 bases: TGCAGTGCTAGAGAGCCAGGGGTCCTATACTATGGCTACACCTTC.

The V call is TRBV12-3 or TRBV12-4, the J call TRBJ2-1; D unresolved. The V and J ends lost 6 bases and 0 bases respectively, with 15 bases between them. The CDR3 spans 16 residues. The CDR3, as DNA: TGTGCCAGCAGCCCAACTGGGATTGGCTCCTACAATGAGCAGTTCTTC. This encodes CASSPTGIGSYNEQFF.

The chain carries TRBV7-9 and TRBJ2-1; maybe TRBD1 (6 bases). Germline V CDR1 and CDR2: SEHNR, FQNEAQ (reference sequence). The CDR3 has 14 residues. V was pared by 1 base and J by 8 bases, with 12 bases between. For the CDR3, the DNA is TGTGCCAGCAGCTTAGACAGGGCTTTCTATGAGCAGTTCTTC. Protein: CASSLDRAFYEQFF.

V gene TRBV6-5 combines with J gene TRBJ2-1; D is perhaps TRBD2 (5 bases). The V and J ends lost 2 bases and 8 bases respectively, with 13 bases between them. Per the germline V gene, CDR1 is MNHEY and CDR2 is SVGAGI. The CDR3 consists of 14 residues. Written as DNA, the CDR3 is TGTGCCAGCAGTTACACGGGAACTAATTATGAGCAGTTCTTC. It codes for CASSYTGTNYEQFF.

This rearrangement joins TRBV20-1 to TRBJ2-7; 12 bases are shared with TRBD2. CDR3 length equals 16 residues. Per germline, CDR1 DFQATT and CDR2 SNEGSKA (reference sequence). V was pared by 0 bases and J by 0 bases, with 3 bases of the junction left unmatched. CDR3 sequence (DNA): TGCAGTGCTAGAGATGGGACTAGCGGGTCCTCCTACGAGCAGTACTTC. Its protein product is CSARDGTSGSSYEQYF.

The chain joins TRBV12-3 or TRBV12-4 to TRBJ1-2; no firm D call. This CDR3 spans 14 amino acids. The V and J ends lost 1 base and 5 bases respectively, with 11 bases between them. Here the CDR3 DNA reads TGTGCCAGCAGTTTAGAAATAGGAGTATATGGCTACACCTTC. Residues: CASSLEIGVYGYTF.

The genes are TRBV30 and TRBJ1-2; D ambiguous. The V gene's germline CDR1 is GTSNPN and CDR2 SVGIG (reference sequence). The CDR3 sequence is 13 residues long. V was shortened by 2 bases and J by 0 bases, with 7 bases between the two germline ends. This CDR3 is CAWSSFSNYGYTF. In nucleotides, the CDR3 is TGTGCCTGGAGTAGCTTTTCTAACTATGGCTACACCTTC. Variable domain in full (rest from reference TRBV30 and TRBJ1-2): SQTIHQWPATLVQPVGSPLSLECTVEGTSNPNLYWYRQAAGRGLQLLFYSVGIGQISSEVPQNLSASRPQDRQFILSSKKLLLSDSGFYLCAWSSFSNYGYTFGSGTRLTVV.

The V call is TRBV20-1, the J call TRBJ2-3; 8 bases are a match to TRBD2. Germline loops: CDR1 DFQATT, CDR2 SNEGSKA (reference sequence). The CDR3 is 13 amino acids. After removal of 6 bases from V and 2 bases from J, the junction contained 4 bases not matched to a gene. CDR3 residues: CSAQRGITDTQYF. DNA for the CDR3: TGCAGTGCCCAGCGGGGGATCACAGATACGCAGTATTTT.

This rearrangement joins TRBV5-6 to TRBJ2-5, with D possibly matching TRBD2 (5 bases). Germline V lookup: CDR1 SGHDT, CDR2 YYEEEE. V dropped 3 bases and J dropped 5 bases, with 8 bases sitting between them. This CDR3 is built from 12 residues. DNA of the CDR3: TGTGCCAGCAGCTGGACTCGGGAGACCCAGTACTTC. It translates to CASSWTRETQYF.

The chain is built from TRBV29-1 and TRBJ1-2; 8 positions match TRBD1. J gave up 2 bases and V 7 bases, and 9 bases lay outside the gene matches. Germline loops: CDR1 SQVTM, CDR2 ANQGSEA. The CDR3 extends over 14 amino acids. In nucleotides, the CDR3 is TGCAGCGCCCAAATCGGGGACAGGAACTATGGCTACACCTTC. It translates to CSAQIGDRNYGYTF.

The gene calls are TRBV10-3 and TRBJ2-2; weak D call: TRBD2 (7 bases). Germline V gene data show CDR1 as ENHRY and CDR2 as SYGVKD. The CDR3 is 14 residues long. The V end lost 8 bases, the J end lost 2 bases, and 12 bases lay between the germline ends. CDR3 loop: CAIGGGLNTGELFF. In nucleotides, the CDR3 is TGTGCCATCGGGGGGGGCCTTAACACCGGGGAGCTGTTTTTT.

The chain employs TRBV5-1 and TRBJ2-4; 9 bases are shared with TRBD1. The end of the DNA fits TRBJ2-7 better, so the J call may be wrong. The length of the CDR3 is 12 residues. Germline CDR1 SGHRS, CDR2 YFSETQ. CDR3 loop: CASRDRDYEQYF. The CDR3 nucleotides are TGCGCCAGCCGGGACAGGGATTACGAGCAGTACTTC.

Points on this clonotype: Without the conserved terminal phenylalanine or tryptophan, this CDR3 likely stems from a read error. V and J are TRBV7-3 and TRBJ2-6; D not certain. The length of the CDR3 is 16 residues. Deletions cut 3 bases from V and 2 bases from J, with 11 bases between. CDR1 is SGHTA and CDR2 is FQGTGA in the germline V gene. The CDR3 DNA reads TGTGCCAGCAGCTTCACTGGAGCTACTGGGGCCAACGTCCTGACTCTC. Translation gives CASSFTGATGANVLTL.

This clonotype has a single count. DNA of the CDR3: TGTGCCTGGAGTACCGGTACAGAGACAGACCAAGAGACCCAGTACTTC. Translated, it gives CAWSTGTETDQETQYF. The chain is built from TRBV30 and TRBJ2-5; a possible D gene is TRBD1 (5 bases). The V gene's germline CDR1 is GTSNPN and CDR2 SVGIG (reference sequence). V gave up 2 bases and J gave up 0 bases, with 16 bases separating them. The CDR3 is 16 residues long.

The V call is TRBV14, the J call TRBJ2-1; D not resolved. The CDR3 covers 17 residues. Germline CDR1 reads SGHDN; CDR2 reads FVKESK. V was cut by 6 bases and J by 6 bases, with 24 bases left in between. Written as DNA, the CDR3 is TGTGCCAGCAGGCCCCTGGCGTCCCGGCTGTTCCCCAATGAGCAGTTCTTC. Encoded protein: CASRPLASRLFPNEQFF. Supplemented by reference TRBV14 and TRBJ2-1, the full variable domain reads EAGVTQFPSHSVIEKGQTVTLRCDPISGHDNLYWYRRVMGKEIKFLLHFVKESKQDESGMPNNRFLAERTGGTYSTLKVQPAELEDSGVYFCASRPLASRLFPNEQFFGPGTRLTVL.

The chain employs TRBV7-6 and TRBJ2-5, with 8 bases lining up with TRBD2. Unmatched junction bases numbered 7, after V lost 5 bases and J lost 5 bases. CDR3 length equals 14 residues. The germline CDR1 and CDR2 sequences are SGHVS and FNYEAQ. Here the CDR3 DNA reads TGTGCCAGCAGCCCTAGAGCGGGGGCTGAGACCCAGTACTTC. Residues: CASSPRAGAETQYF.

In this sample, this clonotype turned up many times. This chain connects TRBV28 to TRBJ2-7; D is uncertain. Germline values: CDR1 MDHEN, CDR2 SYDVKM. V lost 3 bases and J lost 6, with 15 bases in between. The CDR3 spans 14 residues. The CDR3 DNA sequence: TGTGCCAGCAGTTTTTATGGGTCCGTCTCCGAGCAGTACTTC. Residues: CASSFYGSVSEQYF.

The chain employs TRBV29-1 and TRBJ2-5, with TRBD2 matching 8 bases. The CDR3 spans 13 residues. Trimming removed 1 base from V and 7 bases from J; junction bases left unmatched: 5. CDR1 is SQVTM and CDR2 is ANQGSEA in the germline V gene. CDR3 loop: CSVEVAGWGTQYF. DNA for the CDR3: TGCAGCGTTGAAGTAGCGGGGTGGGGGACCCAGTACTTC.

This clonotype was detected once. The rearrangement joins TRBV20-1 to TRBJ2-3; TRBD2 matches at 12 bases. Germline values: CDR1 DFQATT, CDR2 SNEGSKA (reference sequence). V trimming: 7 bases; J trimming: 2 bases; junction bases outside the gene matches: 7. The CDR3 loop spans 15 amino acids. Here the CDR3 DNA reads TGCAGTGTGATACTAGCGGGGGGCACCACAGATACGCAGTATTTT. This encodes CSVILAGGTTDTQYF.

This clonotype came up a few times. The chain links TRBV6-4 to TRBJ2-3; tentative D call: TRBD2 (5 bases). Trimming took 5 bases from V and 2 from J, leaving 14 bases between them. This CDR3 spans 15 amino acids. Germline CDR1 MRHNA, CDR2 SNTAGT. CDR3 DNA: TGTGCCAGCAGTCCCGTTCGGGGTTACACAGATACGCAGTATTTT. This gives the protein CASSPVRGYTDTQYF.

The rearrangement links TRBV5-1 to TRBJ2-5, with D unresolved. Germline lookup yields CDR1 SGHRS and CDR2 YFSETQ. Trimming took 4 bases from V and 4 from J, leaving 8 bases between them. CDR3 length: 12 residues. The chain's CDR3 is CASSPATETQYF. In DNA, the CDR3 is TGCGCCAGCAGCCCTGCTACAGAGACCCAGTACTTC.

This clonotype was found a few times. The rearrangement links TRBV7-8 to TRBJ2-2; D is uncertain. This CDR3 spans 15 amino acids. CDR1 SGHVS and CDR2 FQNEAQ come from the germline V gene. The V gene lost 6 bases and the J gene lost 6 bases, with 17 bases spanning the gap. In DNA, the CDR3 is TGTGCCAGCAGACCAGGAAGGCTTCATCCCGGGGAGCTGTTTTTT. Its protein product is CASRPGRLHPGELFF. The variable domain in full, completed from reference TRBV7-8 and TRBJ2-2, reads GAGVSQSPRYKVAKRGQDVALRCDPISGHVSLFWYQQALGQGPEFLTYFQNEAQLDKSGLPSDRFFAERPEGSVSTLKIQRTQQEDSAVYLCASRPGRLHPGELFFGEGSRLTVL.

V is TRBV5-5 and J is TRBJ2-1; D may be TRBD1 or TRBD2 (6 bases each). The CDR3 extends over 16 amino acids. Germline-derived CDR1 and CDR2 are SGHKS and YYEKEE (reference sequence). V lost 3 bases, J lost 5 bases, and 18 bases lay in between. The CDR3 spells CASSSYRVGGHNEQFF. The CDR3 bases are TGTGCCAGCAGCTCCTACCGGGTAGGGGGGCACAATGAGCAGTTCTTC.

The chain is built from TRBV10-3 and TRBJ1-2; D ambiguous. This CDR3 region has 15 residues. The germline gives CDR1 ENHRY, CDR2 SYGVKD. V was shortened by 0 bases and J by 5 bases, with 13 bases between the two germline ends. This chain's CDR3 is CAISESVKRTYGYTF. The CDR3 DNA reads as TGTGCCATCAGTGAGTCGGTGAAGCGAACGTATGGCTACACCTTC.